This T cell receptor (beta chain) was sequenced during a study of post-analysis software for immune sequencing data. Across the whole study: Progressive-relapsing, secondary progressive and relapsing-remitting multiple sclerosis were among the disease courses included.

Study results and limitations: When patients were compared with controls, 4 or 5 TRBV segments were more frequent, TRBV5-6, TRBV5-1 and TRBV20-1 among them.

Unique molecular identifiers were carried by the TCR beta cDNA libraries. TCRdb passed the PCR reads through MiXCR, listing each CDR3 protein once. The data show 170,000 or so distinct CDR3 sequences, approximately 30% seen once. On this clonotype: Its antigen is unknown.

This CDR3 is 14 amino acids long. Germline CDR1 reads MNHEY; CDR2 reads SVGAGI. V was pared by 7 bases and J by 4 bases, with 9 bases of the junction left unmatched. Material: blood. The clonotype originates from a girl aged 10-17 years with multiple sclerosis. The chain couples TRBV6-5 to TRBJ1-2; 7 nucleotides agree with TRBD1. The CDR3 sequence is CASTLQGGPYGYTF. The CDR3 nucleotides are TGTGCCAGCACTCTCCAGGGGGGGCCCTATGGCTACACCTTC.